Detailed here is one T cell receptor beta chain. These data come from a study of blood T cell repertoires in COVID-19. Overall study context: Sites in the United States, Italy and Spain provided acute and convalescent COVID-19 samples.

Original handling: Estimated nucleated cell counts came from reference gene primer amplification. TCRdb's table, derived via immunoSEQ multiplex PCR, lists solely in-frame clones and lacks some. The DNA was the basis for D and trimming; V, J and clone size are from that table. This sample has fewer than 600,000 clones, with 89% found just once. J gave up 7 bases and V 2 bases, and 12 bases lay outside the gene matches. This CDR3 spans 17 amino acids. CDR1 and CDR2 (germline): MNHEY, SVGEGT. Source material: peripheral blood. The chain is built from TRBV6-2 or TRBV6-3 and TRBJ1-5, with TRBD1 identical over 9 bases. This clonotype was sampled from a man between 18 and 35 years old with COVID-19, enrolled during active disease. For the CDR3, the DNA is TGTGCCAGCAGTTACGGTATGGGACAGGGCAGAGGACAGCCCCAGCATTTT. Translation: CASSYGMGQGRGQPQHF.